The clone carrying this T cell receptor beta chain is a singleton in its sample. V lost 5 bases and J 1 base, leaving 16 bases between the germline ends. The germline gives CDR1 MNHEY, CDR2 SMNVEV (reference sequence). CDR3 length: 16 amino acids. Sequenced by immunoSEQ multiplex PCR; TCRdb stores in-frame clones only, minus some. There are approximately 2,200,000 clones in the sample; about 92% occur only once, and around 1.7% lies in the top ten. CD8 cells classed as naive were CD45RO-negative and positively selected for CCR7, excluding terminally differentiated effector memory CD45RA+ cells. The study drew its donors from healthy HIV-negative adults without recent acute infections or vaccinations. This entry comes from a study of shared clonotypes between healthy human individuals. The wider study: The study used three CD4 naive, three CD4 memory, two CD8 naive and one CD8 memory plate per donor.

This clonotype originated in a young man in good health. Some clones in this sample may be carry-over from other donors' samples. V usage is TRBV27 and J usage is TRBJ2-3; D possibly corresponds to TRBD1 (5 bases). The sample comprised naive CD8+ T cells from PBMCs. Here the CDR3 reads CASSPIRVWGTDTQYF. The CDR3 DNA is TGTGCCAGCAGTCCCATCAGGGTGTGGGGCACAGATACGCAGTATTTT.